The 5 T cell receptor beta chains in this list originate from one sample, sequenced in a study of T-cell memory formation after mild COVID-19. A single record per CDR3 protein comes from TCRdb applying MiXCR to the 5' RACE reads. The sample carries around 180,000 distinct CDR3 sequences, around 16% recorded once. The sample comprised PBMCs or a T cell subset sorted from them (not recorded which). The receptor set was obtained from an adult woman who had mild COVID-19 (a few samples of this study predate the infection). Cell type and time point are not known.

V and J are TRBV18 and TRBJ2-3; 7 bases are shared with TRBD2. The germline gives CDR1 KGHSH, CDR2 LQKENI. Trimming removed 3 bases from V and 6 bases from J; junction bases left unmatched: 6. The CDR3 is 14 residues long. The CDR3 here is CASSPQLARDTQYF. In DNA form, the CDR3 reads TGTGCCAGCTCACCTCAACTAGCGAGGGATACGCAGTATTTT.

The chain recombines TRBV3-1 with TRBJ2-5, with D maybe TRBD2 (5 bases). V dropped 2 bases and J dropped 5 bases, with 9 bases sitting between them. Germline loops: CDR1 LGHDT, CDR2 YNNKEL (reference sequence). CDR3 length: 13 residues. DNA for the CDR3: TGTGCCAGCAGCCAACGGACTCGGGAGACCCAGTACTTC. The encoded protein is CASSQRTRETQYF.

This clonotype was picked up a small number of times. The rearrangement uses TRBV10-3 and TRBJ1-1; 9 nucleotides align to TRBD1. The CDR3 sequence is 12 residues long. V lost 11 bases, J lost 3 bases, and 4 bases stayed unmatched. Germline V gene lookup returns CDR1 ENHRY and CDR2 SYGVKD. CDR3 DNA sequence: TGTGCCTCCAGACAGGGGGACACTGAAGCTTTCTTT. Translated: CASRQGDTEAFF.

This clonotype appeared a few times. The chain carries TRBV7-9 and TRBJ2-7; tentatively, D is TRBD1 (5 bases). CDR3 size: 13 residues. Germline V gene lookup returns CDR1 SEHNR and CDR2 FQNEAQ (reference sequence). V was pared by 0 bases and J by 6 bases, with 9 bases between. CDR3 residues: CASSLAQGGEQYF. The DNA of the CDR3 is TGTGCCAGCAGCTTAGCTCAGGGTGGCGAGCAGTACTTC. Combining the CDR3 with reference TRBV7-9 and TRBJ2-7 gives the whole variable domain DTGVSQNPRHKITKRGQNVTFRCDPISEHNRLYWYRQTLGQGPEFLTYFQNEAQLEKSRLLSDRFSAERPKGSFSTLEIQRTEQGDSAMYLCASSLAQGGEQYFGPGTRLTVT.

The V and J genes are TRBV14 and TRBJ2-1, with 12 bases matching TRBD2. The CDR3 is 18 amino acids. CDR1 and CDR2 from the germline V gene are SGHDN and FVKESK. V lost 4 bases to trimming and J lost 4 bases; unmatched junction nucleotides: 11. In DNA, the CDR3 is TGTGCCAGCAGCCGTCAACGAGGGACTAGCGGGCTTTACAATGAGCAGTTCTTC. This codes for CASSRQRGTSGLYNEQFF.